This record concerns one T cell receptor (beta chain) sequence. The source of the sample is a study of CD8 T cells in Susac syndrome. After extraction with the RNeasy kit, about 0.45 to 1 ug of the RNA was reverse transcribed using random hexamers. By means of immunoSEQ multiplex PCR, TCR beta CDR3 spanning 54 Vbeta and 13 Jbeta underwent amplification. TCRdb itself ran the immunoSEQ multiplex PCR reads through MiXCR, one entry per CDR3 protein. The sample consists of some 22,000 distinct CDR3 sequences, roughly 93% of them appearing once. The CDR3 totals 13 residues. With 2 bases removed from V and 4 bases from J, the gap between germline ends came to 6 bases. Germline CDR1 reads MNHEY; CDR2 reads SVGEGT.

V and J are TRBV6-2 or TRBV6-3 and TRBJ2-1, with D perhaps TRBD1 or TRBD2 (5 bases each). The receptor was isolated from a human donor in good health. Sequenced sample: CD8+ T cells from PBMCs. This CDR3 is CASSYGGYNEQFF. CDR3 DNA sequence: TGTGCCAGCAGTTACGGGGGTTACAATGAGCAGTTCTTC.